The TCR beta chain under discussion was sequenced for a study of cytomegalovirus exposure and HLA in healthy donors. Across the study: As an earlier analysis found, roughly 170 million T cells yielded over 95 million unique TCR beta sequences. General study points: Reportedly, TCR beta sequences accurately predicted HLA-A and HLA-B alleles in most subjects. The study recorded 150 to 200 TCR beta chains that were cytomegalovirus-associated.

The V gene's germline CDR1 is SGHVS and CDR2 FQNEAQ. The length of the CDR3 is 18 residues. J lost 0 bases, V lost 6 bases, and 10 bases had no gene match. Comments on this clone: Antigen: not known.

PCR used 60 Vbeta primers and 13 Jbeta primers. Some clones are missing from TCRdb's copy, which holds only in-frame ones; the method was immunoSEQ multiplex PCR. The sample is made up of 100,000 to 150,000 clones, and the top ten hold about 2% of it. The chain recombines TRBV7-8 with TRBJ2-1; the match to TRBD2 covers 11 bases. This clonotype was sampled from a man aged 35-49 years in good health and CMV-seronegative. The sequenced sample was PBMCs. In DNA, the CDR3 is TGTGCCAGCAGGGATCTAGCGGGAGGAGGCCCCTCCTACAATGAGCAGTTCTTC. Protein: CASRDLAGGGPSYNEQFF.